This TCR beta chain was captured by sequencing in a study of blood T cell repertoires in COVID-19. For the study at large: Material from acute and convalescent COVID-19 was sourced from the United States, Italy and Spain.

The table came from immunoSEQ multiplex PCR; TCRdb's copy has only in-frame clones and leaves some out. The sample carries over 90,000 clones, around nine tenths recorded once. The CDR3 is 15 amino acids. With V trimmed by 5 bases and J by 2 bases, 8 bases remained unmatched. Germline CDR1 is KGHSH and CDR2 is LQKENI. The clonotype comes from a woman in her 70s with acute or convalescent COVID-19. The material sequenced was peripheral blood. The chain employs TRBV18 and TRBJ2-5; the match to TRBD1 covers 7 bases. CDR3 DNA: TGTGCCAGCTCAACCGGGACAGTTGTTCAAGAGACCCAGTACTTC. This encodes CASSTGTVVQETQYF.